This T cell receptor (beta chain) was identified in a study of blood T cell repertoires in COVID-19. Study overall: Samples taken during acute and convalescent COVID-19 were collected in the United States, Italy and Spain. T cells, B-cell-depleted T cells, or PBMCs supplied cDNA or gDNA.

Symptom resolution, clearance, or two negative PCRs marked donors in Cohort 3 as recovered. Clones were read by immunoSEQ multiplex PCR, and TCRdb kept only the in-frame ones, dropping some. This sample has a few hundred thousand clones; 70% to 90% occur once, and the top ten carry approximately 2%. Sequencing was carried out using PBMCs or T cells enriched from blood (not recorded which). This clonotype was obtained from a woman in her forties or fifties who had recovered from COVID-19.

The CDR3 coding sequence is TGTGCCATAAAACAGGGGACCGAGCAGCCCCAGCATTTT. Translation gives CAIKQGTEQPQHF. The chain uses TRBV10-3 and TRBJ1-5; 7 bases are shared with TRBD1. The CDR3 covers 13 residues. CDR1 is ENHRY, CDR2 SYGVKD, per germline. J gave up 7 bases and V 9 bases, and 9 bases lay outside the gene matches.